The 10 T cell receptor beta chains in this list originate from one sample, sequenced in a study of cytomegalovirus exposure and HLA in healthy donors. Primers for the PCR totalled 60 Vbeta and 13 Jbeta. Assay used: immunoSEQ multiplex PCR; TCRdb lists only in-frame clones, some missing. The sample has 95,000 to 150,000 clones; 65% to 85% are singletons. Sequencing input: PBMCs. The receptors originated from a man aged 18 to 35 in good health and CMV-seropositive.

V gene TRBV19 combines with J gene TRBJ2-6, with D possibly TRBD2 on 5 matching bases. Germline V gene data show CDR1 as LNHDA and CDR2 as SQIVND (reference sequence). V lost 0 bases to trimming and J lost 2 bases, with 11 bases between them. The CDR3 covers 17 residues. The CDR3 nucleotides read TGTGCCAGTAGTATAGATGTCCGGGAAGCTGGGGCCAACGTCCTGACTTTC. This sequence encodes CASSIDVREAGANVLTF. Full variable domain (rest looked up from reference TRBV19 and TRBJ2-6): DGGITQSPKYLFRKEGQNVTLSCEQNLNHDAMYWYRQDPGQGLRLIYYSQIVNDFQKGDIAEGYSVSREKKESFPLTVTSAQKNPTAFYLCASSIDVREAGANVLTFGAGSRLTVL.

This chain uses TRBV2 with TRBJ2-5, with TRBD1 identical over 8 bases. There are 13 residues in the CDR3. V was clipped by 6 bases and J by 2 bases; unmatched bases: 2. The germline V gene encodes CDR1 SNHLY and CDR2 FYNNEI. CDR3 sequence (DNA): TGTGCCAGCAGGGGGACAGGACAAGAGACCCAGTACTTC. This gives the protein CASRGTGQETQYF. Using reference TRBV2 and TRBJ2-5 for the parts outside the CDR3, the full variable domain is EPEVTQTPSHQVTQMGQEVILRCVPISNHLYFYWYRQILGQKVEFLVSFYNNEISEKSEIFDDQFSVERPDGSNFTLKIRSTKLEDSAMYFCASRGTGQETQYFGPGTRLLVL.

The J gene is TRBJ1-6, the V gene TRBV18; D is undetermined. Trimming cost V 1 base and J 8 bases, with 15 bases left between them. The CDR3 spans 16 residues. Germline assignment: CDR1 KGHSH and CDR2 LQKENI. CDR3 sequence reads: CASSPRGPLGHSPLHF. The CDR3 nucleotides are TGTGCCAGCTCACCACGAGGGCCCTTAGGGCATTCACCCCTCCACTTT.

This clone has more than one count but fewer than ten. The V and J genes are TRBV6-4 and TRBJ2-1, with 9 bases identical to TRBD1. Germline V gene sequence: CDR1 MRHNA, CDR2 SNTAGT. The CDR3 loop spans 14 amino acids. After removal of 3 bases from V and 7 bases from J, the junction contained 4 bases not matched to a gene. The CDR3 coding sequence is TGTGCCAGCAGTGATACCGACAGGGGGAATGAGCAGTTCTTC. Amino acids: CASSDTDRGNEQFF.

The rearrangement joins TRBV6-5 to TRBJ2-3, with 11 bases matching TRBD2. Germline V CDR1 and CDR2: MNHEY, SVGAGI. This CDR3 contains 14 residues. J lost 0 bases, V lost 10 bases, and 3 bases had no gene match. The CDR3 loop reads CATASGGSTDTQYF. CDR3 DNA: TGTGCCACGGCTAGCGGGGGGAGCACAGATACGCAGTATTTT.

The chain carries TRBV10-3 and TRBJ2-7, with a tentative D call TRBD1 (6 bases). The CDR3 has 16 residues. CDR1 is ENHRY, CDR2 SYGVKD, per germline. Trimming left V 10 bases short and J 4 bases short, with 26 bases between. The CDR3 sequence: CASDGTGTSEHYEQYF. The CDR3, as DNA: TGTGCCAGCGATGGGACCGGGACATCGGAGCATTACGAGCAGTACTTC.

The gene calls are TRBV21-1 and TRBJ2-7; the D call TRBD2 from the table was never checked on the DNA. TRBV21-1 is described as a pseudogene. CDR3 length: 14 amino acids. CDR3 sequence: CASSSSDAGYEQYF. The CDR3 region has the DNA TGTGCCAGCAGCAGCAGTGACGCGGGCTACGAGCAGTACTTC.

With respect to this clone: Compared with germline, one end of the junction differs, possibly owing to a read error. The J gene is TRBJ2-7, the V gene TRBV7-9; D is perhaps TRBD2 (6 bases). Germline values: CDR1 SEHNR, CDR2 FQNEAQ (reference sequence). CDR3 length: 12 residues. CDR3: CSSSFSSDEQYF. CDR3 bases: TGTTCCAGCAGCTTCTCTAGCGACGAGCAGTACTTC.

The rearrangement uses TRBV29-1 and TRBJ1-2, with a tentative D call TRBD1 (5 bases). CDR1 is SQVTM and CDR2 is ANQGSEA in the germline V gene. Trimming removed 4 bases at V and 8 bases at J, with 11 bases between. The CDR3 runs 11 residues. CDR3 protein: CSVARVGGYTF. The CDR3 bases are TGCAGCGTTGCCAGGGTCGGAGGCTACACCTTC. Complete variable domain (other parts from reference TRBV29-1 and TRBJ1-2): SAVISQKPSRDICQRGTSLTIQCQVDSQVTMMFWYRQQPGQSLTLIATANQGSEATYESGFVIDKFPISRPNLTFSTLTVSNMSPEDSSIYLCSVARVGGYTFGSGTRLTVV.

The chain has TRBV5-1 and TRBJ2-7; 9 bases agree with TRBD1. CDR3 size: 18 residues. Germline values: CDR1 SGHRS, CDR2 YFSETQ. The junction had 15 bases not matched to a gene; V was cut back by 0 bases and J by 5 bases. The CDR3 sequence: CASSLAGQGITGEDEQYF. The CDR3, as DNA: TGCGCCAGCAGCTTGGCAGGACAGGGGATAACTGGGGAGGACGAGCAGTACTTC.